These T cell receptor beta chains were read from a single sample in a study of control samples from healthy donors and cancer patients. The method was immunoSEQ multiplex PCR; TCRdb's version includes in-frame clones alone and lacks a portion of them. The table has 50,000 to 70,000 clones, 95% to 96% seen once. Sequencing was carried out using blood. These receptors were taken from a woman aged 18-29 years in good health. The CDR3 runs from the conserved cysteine through the conserved F or W. A D gene is named only where the DNA matches it firmly. Size tells how often a clone was seen (once, few, many) or the class of an expanded clone, and some rows leave it out.

j_gene,abundance,v_gene,len,d_gene,CDR3aa,CDR3nt
TRBJ1-3,once,TRBV7-2,15,.,CASSLGLGVRNTIYF,TGTGCCAGCAGCTTAGGATTAGGAGTTCGAAACACCATATATTTT
TRBJ1-1,.,TRBV7-9,15,.,CASSLWGAYFSKAFF,TGTGCCAGCAGCTTATGGGGGGCCTATTTCTCGAAGGCTTTCTTT
TRBJ1-2,.,TRBV12-3/TRBV12-4,12,.,CASSLGAVGYTF,TGTGCCAGCAGTTTAGGGGCGGTGGGCTACACCTTC
TRBJ1-1,.,TRBV6-5,13,.,CASRRHLNTEAFF,TGTGCCAGCAGAAGACATTTGAACACTGAAGCTTTCTTT
TRBJ2-7,.,TRBV5-5,15,.,CASSWDTAIGYEQYF,TGTGCCAGCAGCTGGGACACAGCTATAGGGTACGAGCAGTACTTC
TRBJ1-1,.,TRBV25-1,13,.,CASSRVGNTEAFF,TGTGCCAGCAGCAGAGTCGGGAACACTGAAGCTTTCTTT
TRBJ2-3,.,TRBV5-1,16,TRBD2,CASSWPGLAYTDTQYF,TGCGCCAGCAGCTGGCCGGGACTAGCGTACACAGATACGCAGTATTTT
TRBJ2-2,.,TRBV7-2,16,.,CASSLGGTYNTGELFF,TGTGCCAGCAGCTTGGGCGGGACTTATAACACCGGGGAGCTGTTTTTT
TRBJ2-7,.,TRBV6-1,15,TRBD2,CASSENRGGPYEQYF,TGTGCCAGCAGTGAAAATCGCGGGGGGCCTTACGAGCAGTACTTC
TRBJ1-5,.,TRBV7-9,13,.,CASSGGSNQPQHF,TGTGCCAGCAGCGGTGGAAGCAATCAGCCCCAGCATTTT
TRBJ1-2,.,TRBV5-6,14,.,CASSTGRGNYGYTF,TGTGCCAGCAGCACGGGACGGGGGAACTATGGCTACACCTTC
TRBJ1-3,.,TRBV19,13,TRBD1,CASVGQGGNTIYF,TGTGCCAGTGTCGGACAGGGGGGAAACACCATATATTTT
TRBJ1-2,.,TRBV30,13,TRBD1,CAWTRQGRGGYTF,TGTGCCTGGACCAGACAGGGAAGGGGTGGCTACACCTTC
TRBJ2-1,.,TRBV10-2,15,.,CASSEAAAYYNEQFF,TGCGCCAGCAGTGAGGCTGCGGCCTACTACAATGAGCAGTTCTTC
TRBJ2-1,.,TRBV12-5,16,.,CASGAPESNSYNEQFF,TGTGCTAGTGGGGCACCAGAGTCTAACTCCTACAATGAGCAGTTCTTC
TRBJ2-7,.,TRBV20-1,13,.,CSASLGSLPEQYF,TGCAGTGCTAGTTTAGGCTCTCTCCCCGAGCAGTACTTC
TRBJ1-2,.,TRBV5-1,14,TRBD1,CASSRAGDRDGYTF,TGCGCCAGCAGCCGAGCGGGGGACAGGGACGGCTACACCTTC
TRBJ1-1,.,TRBV6-1,13,.,CASSEGGRGKAFF,TGTGCCAGCAGTGAAGGGGGGCGGGGCAAAGCTTTCTTT
TRBJ1-6,.,TRBV6-2/TRBV6-3,15,TRBD1,CASSYSGTGRSPLHF,TGTGCCAGCAGTTACTCCGGGACAGGAAGGTCACCCCTCCACTTT
TRBJ1-2,.,TRBV4-1,16,.,CASSQDSAMVGYGYTF,TGCGCCAGCAGCCAAGATTCGGCCATGGTCGGCTATGGCTACACCTTC
TRBJ1-1,.,TRBV6-2/TRBV6-3,17,.,CASSYWRGHPGDTEAFF,TGTGCCAGCAGTTACTGGCGGGGGCACCCTGGGGACACTGAAGCTTTCTTT
TRBJ1-1,.,TRBV25-1,12,.,CASRDQGPEAFF,TGTGCCAGCAGAGACCAGGGGCCTGAAGCTTTCTTT
TRBJ1-1,.,TRBV9,13,.,CASSVAQRGEAFF,TGTGCCAGCAGCGTAGCTCAAAGGGGTGAAGCTTTCTTT